The TCR beta chain described here comes from a study of human T cells and chemical hapten exposure. The authors' total RNA extraction used unfractionated whole blood. V was clipped by 4 bases and J by 5 bases, with 18 bases between them. The CDR3 loop spans 16 amino acids. Germline V gene data show CDR1 as SGDLS and CDR2 as YYNGEE. Original processing notes: Samples ranged from roughly 20,000 to 750,000 TCRs, with a median of about 96,000. TCRdb called the 5' RACE reads again in MiXCR, with one record for every CDR3 protein. The V and J calls shown here were made by TCRdb, not taken from the authors' results. The sample lists 110,000 to 150,000 distinct CDR3 sequences, 4.1% seen once, with over 1.2% in the top ten. Comment on this clonotype: One base away lies a much larger clone, so this may be a sequencing read error.

The V call is TRBV9, the J call TRBJ2-2; either TRBD1 or TRBD2 may supply D (6 bases each). This receptor was identified in a female donor in good health. The CDR3 DNA reads as TGTGCCAGCAGCCGTCGGGGGCTTCGTGGGACCGGGGAGCTGTTTTTT. Its translation is CASSRRGLRGTGELFF.